This T cell receptor (beta chain) appears in the sequencing data of a study of cytomegalovirus exposure and HLA in healthy donors. This clone was observed a few times. 13 Jbeta primers and 60 Vbeta primers were used for the PCR. Data came from immunoSEQ multiplex PCR; TCRdb stores just in-frame clones and leaves some out. The table shows roughly 120,000 clones, with 6.5% to 9.5% occurring only once. In germline, CDR1 is PRHDT, CDR2 FYEKMQ (reference sequence). CDR3 length equals 14 residues. The V end lost 1 base, the J end lost 7 bases, and 13 bases lay between the germline ends. The sample was PBMCs. This chain uses TRBV13 with TRBJ1-2; D gene uncertain. This TCR derives from a woman between 35 and 50 years old in good health and CMV-seropositive. In DNA form, the CDR3 reads TGTGCCAGCAGCTTAGCGATTGGGCTTGGTGGCTACACCTTC. This codes for CASSLAIGLGGYTF.